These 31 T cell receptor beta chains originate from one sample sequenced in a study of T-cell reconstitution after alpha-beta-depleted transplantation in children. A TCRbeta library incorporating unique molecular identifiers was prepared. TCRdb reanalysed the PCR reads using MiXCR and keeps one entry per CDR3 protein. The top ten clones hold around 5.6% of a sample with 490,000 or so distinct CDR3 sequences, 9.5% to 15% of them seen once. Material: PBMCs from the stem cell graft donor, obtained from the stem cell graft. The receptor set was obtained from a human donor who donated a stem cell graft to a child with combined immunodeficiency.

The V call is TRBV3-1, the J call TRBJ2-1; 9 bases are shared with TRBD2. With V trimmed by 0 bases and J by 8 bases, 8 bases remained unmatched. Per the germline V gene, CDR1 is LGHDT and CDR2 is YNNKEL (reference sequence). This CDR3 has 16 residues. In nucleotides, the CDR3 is TGTGCCAGCAGCCAAGAGGGGCGGGAGGGTAAGGATGAGCAGTTCTTC. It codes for CASSQEGREGKDEQFF.

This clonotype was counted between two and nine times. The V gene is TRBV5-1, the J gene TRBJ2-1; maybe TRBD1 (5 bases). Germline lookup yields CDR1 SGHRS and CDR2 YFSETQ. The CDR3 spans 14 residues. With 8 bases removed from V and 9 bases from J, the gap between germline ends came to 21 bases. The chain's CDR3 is CASRPPGQQGEQFF. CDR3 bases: TGCGCCAGTCGGCCTCCAGGGCAGCAGGGTGAGCAGTTCTTC.

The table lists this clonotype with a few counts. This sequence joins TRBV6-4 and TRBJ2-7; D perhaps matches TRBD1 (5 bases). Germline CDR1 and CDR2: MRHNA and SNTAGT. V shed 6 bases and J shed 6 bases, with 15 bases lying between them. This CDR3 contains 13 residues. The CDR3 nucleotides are TGTGCCAGCAGCATGGGGCTAAGTGCCGAGCAGTACTTC. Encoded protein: CASSMGLSAEQYF.

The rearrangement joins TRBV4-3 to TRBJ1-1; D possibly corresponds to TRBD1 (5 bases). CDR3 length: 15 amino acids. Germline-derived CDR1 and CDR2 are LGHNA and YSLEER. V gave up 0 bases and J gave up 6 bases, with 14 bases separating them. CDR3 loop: CASSQERGTYPEAFF. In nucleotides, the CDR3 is TGCGCCAGCAGCCAAGAGAGAGGGACCTATCCTGAAGCTTTCTTT.

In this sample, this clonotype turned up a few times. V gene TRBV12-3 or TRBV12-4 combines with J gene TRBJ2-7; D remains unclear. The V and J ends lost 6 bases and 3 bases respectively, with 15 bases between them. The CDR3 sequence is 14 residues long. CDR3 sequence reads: CASSPAITRYEQYF. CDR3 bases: TGTGCCAGCAGCCCCGCAATTACACGCTACGAGCAGTACTTC.

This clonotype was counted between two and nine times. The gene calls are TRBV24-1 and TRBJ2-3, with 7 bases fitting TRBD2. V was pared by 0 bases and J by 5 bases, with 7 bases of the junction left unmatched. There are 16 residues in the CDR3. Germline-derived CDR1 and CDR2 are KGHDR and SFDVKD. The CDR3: CATSDLSQRGRDTQYF. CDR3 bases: TGTGCCACCAGTGATTTGTCCCAGCGGGGTCGAGATACGCAGTATTTT.

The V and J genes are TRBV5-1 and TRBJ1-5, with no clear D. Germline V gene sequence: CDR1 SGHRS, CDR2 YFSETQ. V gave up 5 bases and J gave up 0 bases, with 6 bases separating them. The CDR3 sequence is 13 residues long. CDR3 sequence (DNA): TGCGCCAGCAGACAGAATAGCAATCAGCCCCAGCATTTT. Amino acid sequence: CASRQNSNQPQHF.

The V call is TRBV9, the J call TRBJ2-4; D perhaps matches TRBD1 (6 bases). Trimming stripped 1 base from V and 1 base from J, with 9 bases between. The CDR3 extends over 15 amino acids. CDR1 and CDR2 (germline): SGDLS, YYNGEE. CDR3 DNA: TGTGCCAGCAGCGTACAGGGGACCGCCAAAAACATTCAGTACTTC. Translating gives CASSVQGTAKNIQYF.

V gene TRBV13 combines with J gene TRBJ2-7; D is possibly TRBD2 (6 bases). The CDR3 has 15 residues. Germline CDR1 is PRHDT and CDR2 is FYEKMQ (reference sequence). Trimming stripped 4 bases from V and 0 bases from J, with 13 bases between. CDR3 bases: TGTGCCAGCAGCTCCACGGGGGAAATCTCCTACGAGCAGTACTTC. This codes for CASSSTGEISYEQYF.

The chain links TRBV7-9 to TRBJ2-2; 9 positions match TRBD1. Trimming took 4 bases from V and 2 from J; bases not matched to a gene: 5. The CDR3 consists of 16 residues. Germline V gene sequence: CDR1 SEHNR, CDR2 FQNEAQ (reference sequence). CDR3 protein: CASSSGQGSNTGELFF. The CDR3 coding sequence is TGTGCCAGCAGCTCAGGACAGGGGTCAAACACCGGGGAGCTGTTTTTT. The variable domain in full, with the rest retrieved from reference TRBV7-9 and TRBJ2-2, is DTGVSQNPRHKITKRGQNVTFRCDPISEHNRLYWYRQTLGQGPEFLTYFQNEAQLEKSRLLSDRFSAERPKGSFSTLEIQRTEQGDSAMYLCASSSGQGSNTGELFFGEGSRLTVL.

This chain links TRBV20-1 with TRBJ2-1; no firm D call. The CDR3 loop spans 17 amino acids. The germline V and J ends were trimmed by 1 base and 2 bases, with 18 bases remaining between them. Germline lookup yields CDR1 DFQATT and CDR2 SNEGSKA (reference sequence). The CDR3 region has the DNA TGCAGTGCTAGAGCCCCCTCGGGTCGTACGACCTACAATGAGCAGTTCTTC. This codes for CSARAPSGRTTYNEQFF.

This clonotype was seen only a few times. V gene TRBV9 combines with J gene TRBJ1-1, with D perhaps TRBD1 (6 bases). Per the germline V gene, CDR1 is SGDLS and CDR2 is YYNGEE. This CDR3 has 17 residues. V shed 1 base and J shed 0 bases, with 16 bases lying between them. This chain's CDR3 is CASSVNPVTGMNTEAFF. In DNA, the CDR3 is TGTGCCAGCAGCGTAAATCCTGTAACAGGGATGAACACTGAAGCTTTCTTT.

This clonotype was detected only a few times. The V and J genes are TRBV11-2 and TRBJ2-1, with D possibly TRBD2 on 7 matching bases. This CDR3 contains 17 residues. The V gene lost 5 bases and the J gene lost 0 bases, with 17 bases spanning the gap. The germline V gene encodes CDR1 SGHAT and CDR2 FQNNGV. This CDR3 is CASSHPLRGASYNEQFF. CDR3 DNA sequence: TGTGCCAGCAGCCACCCGTTACGGGGGGCCTCCTACAATGAGCAGTTCTTC.

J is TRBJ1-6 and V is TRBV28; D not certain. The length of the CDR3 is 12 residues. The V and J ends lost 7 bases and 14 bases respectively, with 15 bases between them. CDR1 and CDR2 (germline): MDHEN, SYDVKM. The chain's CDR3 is CASTTWEATLHF. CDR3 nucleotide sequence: TGTGCCAGCACCACCTGGGAGGCCACCCTCCACTTT.

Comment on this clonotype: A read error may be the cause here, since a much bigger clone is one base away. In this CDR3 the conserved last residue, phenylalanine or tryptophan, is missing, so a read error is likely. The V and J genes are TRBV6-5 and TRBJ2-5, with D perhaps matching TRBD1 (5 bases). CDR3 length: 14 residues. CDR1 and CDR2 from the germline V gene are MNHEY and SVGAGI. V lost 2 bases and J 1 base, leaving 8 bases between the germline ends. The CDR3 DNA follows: TGTGCCAGCAGTTACAGGACACTCCAAGAGACCCAGTACGTC. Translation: CASSYRTLQETQYV.

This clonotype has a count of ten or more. CDR3 residues: CASRMDGTANEKLFF. CDR3 nucleotide sequence: TGCGCCAGCAGAATGGACGGGACAGCCAATGAAAAACTGTTTTTT. The chain couples TRBV5-1 to TRBJ1-4; 7 bases align to TRBD1. The CDR3 has 15 residues. V gave up 5 bases and J gave up 5 bases; unmatched junction bases: 9. The V gene's germline CDR1 is SGHRS and CDR2 YFSETQ.

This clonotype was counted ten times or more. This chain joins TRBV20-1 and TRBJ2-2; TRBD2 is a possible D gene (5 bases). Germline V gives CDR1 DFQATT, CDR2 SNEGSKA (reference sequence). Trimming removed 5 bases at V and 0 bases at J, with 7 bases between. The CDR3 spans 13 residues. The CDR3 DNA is TGCAGTGCTGGGGAGACGAACACCGGGGAGCTGTTTTTT. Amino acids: CSAGETNTGELFF.

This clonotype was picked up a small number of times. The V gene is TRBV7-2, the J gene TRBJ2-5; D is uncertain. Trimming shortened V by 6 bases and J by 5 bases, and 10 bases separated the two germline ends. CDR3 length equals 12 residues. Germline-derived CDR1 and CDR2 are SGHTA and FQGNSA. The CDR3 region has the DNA TGTGCCAGCAGTTCGAGTTTGGAGACCCAGTACTTC. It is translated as CASSSSLETQYF.

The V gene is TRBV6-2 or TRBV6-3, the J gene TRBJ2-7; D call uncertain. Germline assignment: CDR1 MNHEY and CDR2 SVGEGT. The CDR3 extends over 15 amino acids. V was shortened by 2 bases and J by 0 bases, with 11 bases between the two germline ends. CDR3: CASSYVLRASYEQYF. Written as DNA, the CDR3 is TGTGCCAGCAGTTACGTTTTAAGGGCCTCCTACGAGCAGTACTTC.

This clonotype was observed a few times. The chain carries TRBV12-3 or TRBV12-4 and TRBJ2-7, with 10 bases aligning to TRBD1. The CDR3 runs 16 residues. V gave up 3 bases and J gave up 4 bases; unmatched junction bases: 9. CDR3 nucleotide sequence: TGTGCCAGCAGTTTGCATCGGGGACAGGGGACTTACGAGCAGTACTTC. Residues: CASSLHRGQGTYEQYF.

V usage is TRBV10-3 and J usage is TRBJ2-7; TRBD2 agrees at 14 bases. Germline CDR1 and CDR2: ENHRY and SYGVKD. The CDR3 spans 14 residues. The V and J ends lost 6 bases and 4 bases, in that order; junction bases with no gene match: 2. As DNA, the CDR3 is TGTGCCATCAGAGGACTAGCGGGGGGTTACGAGCAGTACTTC. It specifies CAIRGLAGGYEQYF.

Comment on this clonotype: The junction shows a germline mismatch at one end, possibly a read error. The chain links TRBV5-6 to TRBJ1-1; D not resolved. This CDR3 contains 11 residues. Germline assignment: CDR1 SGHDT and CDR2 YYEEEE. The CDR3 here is CASSLATEVFF. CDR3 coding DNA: TGTGCCAGCAGCTTGGCCACTGAAGTTTTCTTT.

The DNA for the CDR3 is TGTGCCAGCAGGACCGGGACAGGGGGCACGAAACTGTTTTTT. Translation gives CASRTGTGGTKLFF. This sequence joins TRBV6-1 and TRBJ1-4, with 12 bases lining up with TRBD1. The trim removed 6 bases at V and 11 bases at J, leaving 7 bases unmatched. The CDR3 consists of 14 residues. Looked up from germline, CDR1 is MNHNS and CDR2 is SASEGT.

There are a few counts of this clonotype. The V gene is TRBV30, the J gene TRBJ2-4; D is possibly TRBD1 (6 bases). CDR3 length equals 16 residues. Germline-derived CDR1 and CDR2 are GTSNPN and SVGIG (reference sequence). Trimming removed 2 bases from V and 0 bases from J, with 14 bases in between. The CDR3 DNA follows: TGTGCCTGGAGTAGGGGGACGGTGGGAGCCAAAAACATTCAGTACTTC. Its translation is CAWSRGTVGAKNIQYF.

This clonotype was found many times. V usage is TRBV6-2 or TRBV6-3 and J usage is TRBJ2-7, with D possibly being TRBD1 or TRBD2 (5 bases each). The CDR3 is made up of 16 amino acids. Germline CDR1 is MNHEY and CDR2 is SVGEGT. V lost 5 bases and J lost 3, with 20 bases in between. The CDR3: CASSRNPGPRVYEQYF. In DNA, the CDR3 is TGTGCCAGCAGTCGCAATCCGGGACCCAGGGTCTACGAGCAGTACTTC.

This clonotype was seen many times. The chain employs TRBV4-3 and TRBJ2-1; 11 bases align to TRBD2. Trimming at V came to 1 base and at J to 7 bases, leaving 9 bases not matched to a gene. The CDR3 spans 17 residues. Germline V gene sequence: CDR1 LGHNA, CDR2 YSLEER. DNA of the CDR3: TGCGCCAGCAGCCAAGGGATAGCGGGAGGGGTAGTAAATGAGCAGTTCTTC. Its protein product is CASSQGIAGGVVNEQFF.

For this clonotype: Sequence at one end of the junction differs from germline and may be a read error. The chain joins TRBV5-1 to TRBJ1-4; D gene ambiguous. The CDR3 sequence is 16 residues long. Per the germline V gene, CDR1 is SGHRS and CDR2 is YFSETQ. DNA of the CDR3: TGCGCCAGCAGCTTACTCCGAGTGGAAACTAATGAAAAACTGGTTTTT. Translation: CASSLLRVETNEKLVF.

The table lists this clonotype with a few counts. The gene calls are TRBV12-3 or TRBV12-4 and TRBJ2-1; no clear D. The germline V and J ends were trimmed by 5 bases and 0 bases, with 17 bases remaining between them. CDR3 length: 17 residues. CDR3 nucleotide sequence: TGTGCCAGCAGTGGATATGACATACAGTTCTCCTACAATGAGCAGTTCTTC. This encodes CASSGYDIQFSYNEQFF.

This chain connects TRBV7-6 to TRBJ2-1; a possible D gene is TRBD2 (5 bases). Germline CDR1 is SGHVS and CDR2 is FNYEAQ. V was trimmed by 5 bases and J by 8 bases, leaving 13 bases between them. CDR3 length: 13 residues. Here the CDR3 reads CASSPGLPHEQFF. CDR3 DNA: TGTGCCAGCAGCCCCGGACTCCCCCATGAGCAGTTCTTC.

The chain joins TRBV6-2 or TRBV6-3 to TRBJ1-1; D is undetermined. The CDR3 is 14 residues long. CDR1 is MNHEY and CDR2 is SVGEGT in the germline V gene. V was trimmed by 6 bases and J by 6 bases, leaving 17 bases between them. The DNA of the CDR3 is TGTGCCAGCAGCTCAATCGGGGAATGGGCTGAAGCTTTCTTT. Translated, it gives CASSSIGEWAEAFF.

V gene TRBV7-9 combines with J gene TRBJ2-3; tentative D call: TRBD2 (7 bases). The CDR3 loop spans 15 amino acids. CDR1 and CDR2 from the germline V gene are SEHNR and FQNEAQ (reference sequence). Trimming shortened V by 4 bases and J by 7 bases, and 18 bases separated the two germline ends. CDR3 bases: TGTGCCAGCAGCTCCACGGGGGGCTCGGGGAATACGCAGTATTTT. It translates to CASSSTGGSGNTQYF.